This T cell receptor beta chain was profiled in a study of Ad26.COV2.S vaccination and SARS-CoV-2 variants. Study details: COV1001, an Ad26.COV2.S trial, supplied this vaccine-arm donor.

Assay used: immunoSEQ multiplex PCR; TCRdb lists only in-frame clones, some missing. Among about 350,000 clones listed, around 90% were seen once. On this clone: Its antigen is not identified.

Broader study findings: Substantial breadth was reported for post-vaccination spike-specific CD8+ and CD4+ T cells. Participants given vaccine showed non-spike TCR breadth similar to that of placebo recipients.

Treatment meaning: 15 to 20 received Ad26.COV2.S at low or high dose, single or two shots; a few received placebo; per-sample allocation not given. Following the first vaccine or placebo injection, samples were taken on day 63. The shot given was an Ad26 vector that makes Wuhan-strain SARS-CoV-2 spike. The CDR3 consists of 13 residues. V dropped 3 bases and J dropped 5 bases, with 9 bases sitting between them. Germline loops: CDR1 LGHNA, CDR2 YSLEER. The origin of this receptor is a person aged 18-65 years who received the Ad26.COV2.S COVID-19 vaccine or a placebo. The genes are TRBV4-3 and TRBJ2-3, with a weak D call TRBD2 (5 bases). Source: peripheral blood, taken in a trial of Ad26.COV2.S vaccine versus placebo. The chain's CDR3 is CASSHTEGDTQYF. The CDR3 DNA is TGCGCCAGCAGCCATACCGAGGGAGATACGCAGTATTTT.